This T cell receptor beta chain was sequenced in a study of blood T cell repertoires in COVID-19. Whole-study context: Acute and convalescent COVID-19 specimens originated in the United States, Italy and Spain.

Assay used: immunoSEQ multiplex PCR; TCRdb lists only in-frame clones, some missing. The sample lists about 100,000 clones, more than 85% seen once, with approximately 7% in the top ten. Trimming removed 2 bases from V and 4 bases from J, with 13 bases in between. The germline CDR1 and CDR2 sequences are SGHDT and YYEEEE. This CDR3 is 14 amino acids long. The TCR sequence derives from a man aged 25 to 40 in a cohort sampled during active COVID-19. This chain connects TRBV5-6 to TRBJ2-7; TRBD1 is a possible D gene (8 bases). Sequencing was carried out using peripheral blood. Here the CDR3 reads CASSLTGGGYEQYF. The CDR3 DNA is TGTGCCAGCAGCTTAACAGGGGGAGGGTACGAGCAGTACTTC. Drawing the rest from reference TRBV5-6 and TRBJ2-7, the complete variable domain is DAGVTQSPTHLIKTRGQQVTLRCSPKSGHDTVSWYQQALGQGPQFIFQYYEEEERQRGNFPDRFSGHQFPNYSSELNVNALLLGDSALYLCASSLTGGGYEQYFGPGTRLTVT.